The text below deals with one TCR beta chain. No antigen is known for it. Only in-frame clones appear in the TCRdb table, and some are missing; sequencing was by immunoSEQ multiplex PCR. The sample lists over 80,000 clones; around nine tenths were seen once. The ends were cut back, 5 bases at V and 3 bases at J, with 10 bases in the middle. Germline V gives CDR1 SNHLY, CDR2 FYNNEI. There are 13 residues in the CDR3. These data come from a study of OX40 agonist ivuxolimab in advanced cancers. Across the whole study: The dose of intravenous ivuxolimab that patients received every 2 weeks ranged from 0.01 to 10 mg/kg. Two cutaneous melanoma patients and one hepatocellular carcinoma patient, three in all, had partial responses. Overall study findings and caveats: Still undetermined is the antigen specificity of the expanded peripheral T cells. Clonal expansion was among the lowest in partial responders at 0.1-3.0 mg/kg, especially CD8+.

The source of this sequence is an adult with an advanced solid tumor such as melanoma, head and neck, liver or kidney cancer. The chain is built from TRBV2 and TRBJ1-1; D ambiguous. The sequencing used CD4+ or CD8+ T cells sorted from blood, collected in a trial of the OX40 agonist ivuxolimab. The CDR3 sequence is CASSTSGDTEAFF. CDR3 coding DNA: TGTGCCAGCAGTACCTCGGGCGACACTGAAGCTTTCTTT. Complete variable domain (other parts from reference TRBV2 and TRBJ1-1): EPEVTQTPSHQVTQMGQEVILRCVPISNHLYFYWYRQILGQKVEFLVSFYNNEISEKSEIFDDQFSVERPDGSNFTLKIRSTKLEDSAMYFCASSTSGDTEAFFGQGTRLTVV.